Below are 22 T cell receptor beta chains sequenced from a single sample in a study of response to subunit inactivated influenza vaccine. TCRdb redid the calling of the RT-PCR reads with MiXCR, one entry per CDR3 protein. The profile covers more than 400,000 distinct CDR3 sequences, with under 8.5% appearing a single time and roughly 14% taken by the ten largest. Sequences were derived from PBMCs from blood, sampled around 2 years after vaccination. These receptors all come from a man aged 50-75 years who received an inactivated influenza vaccine.

Only a few counts were recorded for this clonotype. This sequence joins TRBV12-3 or TRBV12-4 and TRBJ1-2, with D perhaps TRBD1 (5 bases). The V gene lost 7 bases and the J gene lost 1 base, with 13 bases spanning the gap. CDR3 length equals 14 residues. As DNA, the CDR3 is TGTGCCAGCACACCCCGGGGGGGTAACTATGGCTACACCTTC. Protein sequence: CASTPRGGNYGYTF.

J is TRBJ2-7 and V is TRBV3-1; maybe TRBD1 (5 bases). The CDR3 runs 12 residues. Trimming removed 6 bases from V and 2 bases from J, with 8 bases in between. Germline values: CDR1 LGHDT, CDR2 YNNKEL (reference sequence). CDR3 in amino acids: CASSPRAYEQYF. For the CDR3, the DNA is TGTGCCAGCAGTCCCAGGGCCTACGAGCAGTACTTC.

This clonotype was observed at least ten times. The genes are TRBV28 and TRBJ2-5, with D possibly being TRBD2 (6 bases). Trimming stripped 5 bases from V and 1 base from J, with 11 bases between. CDR3 length: 14 residues. The germline gives CDR1 MDHEN, CDR2 SYDVKM. The CDR3 coding sequence is TGTGCCAGCAGTGTGCAGCGGGTCCAAGAGACCCAGTACTTC. This translates into CASSVQRVQETQYF.

The CDR3 sequence: CASSLNGPASNEKLFF. The CDR3 DNA is TGTGCCAGCAGTTTAAACGGGCCAGCTTCTAATGAAAAACTGTTTTTT. V is TRBV12-3 or TRBV12-4 and J is TRBJ1-4; D is undetermined. This CDR3 region has 16 residues. V was cut by 2 bases and J by 3 bases, with 13 bases left in between.

This clonotype was recorded at least ten times. The V call is TRBV7-9, the J call TRBJ2-5; D call uncertain. The DNA end favors TRBJ2-3, so the J call may be wrong. The germline gives CDR1 SEHNR, CDR2 FQNEAQ (reference sequence). The CDR3 is made up of 10 amino acids. The CDR3 region has the DNA TGTGCCAGCAGCTTGGAGACGCAGTATTTT. It is translated as CASSLETQYF.

This clonotype has at least ten counts. The chain employs TRBV28 and TRBJ2-4; 8 nucleotides align to TRBD2. CDR1 MDHEN and CDR2 SYDVKM come from the germline V gene. Trimming removed 4 bases from V and 8 bases from J; junction bases left unmatched: 10. The CDR3 is made up of 15 amino acids. DNA of the CDR3: TGTGCCAGCAGTTCACCCCGCCGGGGGGGGTACATTCAGTACTTC. Translated, it gives CASSSPRRGGYIQYF.

This clonotype was picked up a small number of times. The chain is built from TRBV12-3 or TRBV12-4 and TRBJ1-1; D is undetermined. The V end was cut by 3 bases, the J end by 6 bases, with 11 bases between. The CDR3 totals 13 residues. Here the CDR3 DNA reads TGTGCCAGCAGTTTGACGATGGATGCTGAAGCTTTCTTT. Protein product: CASSLTMDAEAFF.

This clonotype has only a few counts. This chain links TRBV7-8 with TRBJ2-7; 10 nucleotides agree with TRBD1. The CDR3 extends over 15 amino acids. The germline gives CDR1 SGHVS, CDR2 FQNEAQ. Trimming cost V 5 bases and J 5 bases; bases outside gene matches: 9. Here the CDR3 reads CASSLRTGGWNEQYF. In DNA form, the CDR3 reads TGTGCCAGCAGCCTTAGGACAGGGGGATGGAACGAGCAGTACTTC.

The rearrangement uses TRBV20-1 and TRBJ1-2; 9 bases align to TRBD1. CDR3 length equals 15 residues. The germline V gene has CDR1 DFQATT and CDR2 SNEGSKA (reference sequence). The J segment lost 2 bases and the V segment lost 1 base, leaving 5 bases of the junction unmatched. The CDR3 sequence: CSARARDRVNYGYTF. The CDR3, as DNA: TGCAGTGCTAGAGCCAGGGACAGGGTGAACTATGGCTACACCTTC.

This clonotype was seen a handful of times. The genes are TRBV10-3 and TRBJ2-7; D is undetermined. Germline CDR1 reads ENHRY; CDR2 reads SYGVKD. This CDR3 comprises 14 residues. V dropped 4 bases and J dropped 2 bases, with 12 bases sitting between them. The CDR3 nucleotides read TGTGCCATCAGTGGGGTAGGACCCACCTACGAGCAGTACTTC. This sequence encodes CAISGVGPTYEQYF.

The chain employs TRBV6-2 or TRBV6-3 and TRBJ1-5; maybe TRBD1 (5 bases). V lost 7 bases to trimming and J lost 7 bases, with 20 bases between them. The CDR3 loop spans 15 amino acids. CDR1 and CDR2 from the germline V gene are MNHEY and SVGEGT. CDR3 sequence (DNA): TGTGCCAGCAATTCCGGGGCGCGGAGCGGGCAGCCCCAGCATTTT. Amino acids: CASNSGARSGQPQHF.

This clonotype was observed at least ten times. The V gene is TRBV4-1, the J gene TRBJ2-2; the D gene is possibly TRBD2 (6 bases). The CDR3 runs 16 residues. Looked up from germline, CDR1 is MGHRA and CDR2 is YSYEKL. The V end lost 2 bases, the J end lost 0 bases, and 10 bases lay between the germline ends. CDR3 in DNA: TGCGCCAGCAGCCAATTTCGGGGGACGAACACCGGGGAGCTGTTTTTT. Protein product: CASSQFRGTNTGELFF.

This clonotype was recorded a few times. The chain recombines TRBV5-1 with TRBJ2-1; D remains ambiguous. Trimming took off 1 base at V and 0 bases at J, with 8 bases between the two ends. Looked up from germline, CDR1 is SGHRS and CDR2 is YFSETQ. The CDR3 covers 15 residues. This chain's CDR3 is CASSLMRDSYNEQFF. Written as DNA, the CDR3 is TGCGCCAGCAGCTTGATGAGAGACTCCTACAATGAGCAGTTCTTC.

This clonotype was observed a few times. V gene TRBV20-1 combines with J gene TRBJ2-1; 8 nucleotides line up with TRBD2. This CDR3 is built from 12 residues. CDR1 DFQATT and CDR2 SNEGSKA come from the germline V gene (reference sequence). V was clipped by 1 base and J by 12 bases; unmatched bases: 5. CDR3 residues: CSARVMSGGQFF. Here the CDR3 DNA reads TGCAGTGCTAGAGTTATGAGCGGGGGGCAGTTCTTC.

There are many counts of this clonotype. The J gene is TRBJ1-4, the V gene TRBV4-3; D is perhaps TRBD1 (6 bases). V lost 1 base and J lost 3, with 15 bases in between. The CDR3 covers 17 residues. Germline V lookup: CDR1 LGHNA, CDR2 YSLEER. CDR3 sequence: CASSQGSHRDANEKLFF. The CDR3 coding sequence is TGCGCCAGCAGCCAAGGATCCCACAGGGATGCTAATGAAAAACTGTTTTTT.

Many counts were recorded for this clonotype. The chain employs TRBV18 and TRBJ1-1; D might be TRBD1 (5 bases). Germline values: CDR1 KGHSH, CDR2 LQKENI. This CDR3 has 14 residues. V lost 3 bases, J lost 3 bases, and 11 bases lay in between. CDR3 in DNA: TGTGCCAGCTCACCGGTGCGGGGGTACACTGAAGCTTTCTTT. Its protein product is CASSPVRGYTEAFF.

In its sample, this clonotype was seen many times. This rearrangement joins TRBV4-3 to TRBJ2-1, with TRBD2 matching 13 bases. Losses at the gene ends were 4 bases for V and 2 bases for J; bases not matched to a gene: 5. Germline CDR1 and CDR2: LGHNA and YSLEER. The CDR3 sequence is 17 residues long. The CDR3 bases are TGCGCCAGCAGCCCCCGGACTAGCGGGGGCCCCTACAATGAGCAGTTCTTC. Its protein is CASSPRTSGGPYNEQFF.

A remark on this clonotype: A read error may explain this, as a much larger clone is one base away. The chain recombines TRBV6-5 with TRBJ2-3, with a tentative D call TRBD2 (6 bases). CDR1 and CDR2 (germline): MNHEY, SVGAGI. This CDR3 has 16 residues. The CDR3 DNA reads TGTACCAGCAGTTACTCGACGGGGGTAAAGACAGATACGCAGTATTTT. Translated, it gives CTSSYSTGVKTDTQYF.

This clonotype was counted a few times. This rearrangement joins TRBV25-1 to TRBJ2-5, with a tentative D call TRBD2 (6 bases). V was trimmed by 7 bases and J by 6 bases, leaving 15 bases between them. The CDR3 spans 13 residues. CDR1 MGHDK and CDR2 SYGVNS come from the germline V gene. The CDR3, as DNA: TGTGCCAGCACCCGGCGGGACGCTAAGACCCAGTACTTC. Its protein product is CASTRRDAKTQYF.

This clonotype was seen more than once but under ten times. The chain has TRBV12-3 or TRBV12-4 and TRBJ2-6; TRBD1 matches 8 bases. V lost 10 bases and J lost 2; bases outside the gene matches: 7. The CDR3 length is 15 residues. The CDR3 here is CATRGQGAGANVLTF. In DNA form, the CDR3 reads TGTGCCACCCGCGGACAGGGAGCTGGGGCCAACGTCCTGACTTTC.

This clonotype showed up many times. The chain employs TRBV7-2 and TRBJ2-1; D not certain. Looked up from germline, CDR1 is SGHTA and CDR2 is FQGNSA. V was shortened by 5 bases and J by 4 bases, with 3 bases between the two germline ends. This CDR3 comprises 11 residues. The CDR3: CASSNYNEQFF. The CDR3 DNA reads as TGTGCCAGCAGCAATTACAATGAGCAGTTCTTC.

The chain recombines TRBV2 with TRBJ2-5; D unclear. This CDR3 region has 12 residues. The V gene lost 6 bases and the J gene lost 1 base, with 6 bases spanning the gap. The V gene's germline CDR1 is SNHLY and CDR2 FYNNEI. CDR3 protein: CASRNPQETQYF. DNA for the CDR3: TGTGCCAGCAGGAACCCCCAAGAGACCCAGTACTTC.